This entry describes one T cell receptor beta chain. Its cognate antigen is unknown. The CDR3 loop spans 15 amino acids. Germline lookup yields CDR1 LGHDT and CDR2 YNNKEL (reference sequence). Trimming took 4 bases from V and 6 from J; bases not matched to a gene: 10. Data came from immunoSEQ multiplex PCR; TCRdb stores just in-frame clones and leaves some out. The data show about 140,000 clones, 90% to 95% seen once. The source of the sample is a study of T cell responses to AZD1222 COVID-19 vaccine. Regarding the study as a whole: Donors in the cohort were predominantly white British and more often female, and clonal diversity was possibly underestimated. Sampling that yielded the repertoires occurred only after the peak T cell response. Spike-spanning, vaccine-associated CD4 TCRs were dominant at 160-218 and 743-854.

This chain connects TRBV3-1 (or the pseudogene TRBV3-2) to TRBJ2-7; 9 nucleotides match TRBD2. Sequences were derived from peripheral blood, sampled after recovery from COVID-19. This clonotype was obtained from an adult who had recovered from COVID-19. This chain's CDR3 is CASSRVGGRAGEQYF. The DNA for the CDR3 is TGTGCCAGCAGCCGGGTCGGCGGGAGGGCCGGCGAGCAGTACTTC.